This T cell receptor (beta chain) was sequenced in a study of response to subunit inactivated influenza vaccine. Study findings and constraints: Authors suggested each seasonal influenza vaccination recruits few new T cells.

CDR1 is SGHRS and CDR2 is YFSETQ in the germline V gene. The V end was cut by 4 bases, the J end by 10 bases, with 15 bases between. The CDR3 spans 13 residues. Notes on this clonotype: Its matching antigen is unknown.

TCRdb analysed the RT-PCR reads with MiXCR anew, one entry per CDR3 protein. Found here are around 470,000 distinct CDR3 sequences, under 8.5% of them singletons; the top ten hold around 12%. This TCR derives from a man in his fifties or sixties who received an inactivated influenza vaccine. Sequencing was performed on PBMCs from blood, taken about 24 months after vaccination. The V gene is TRBV5-1, the J gene TRBJ2-1; weak D call: TRBD1 (6 bases). The CDR3 nucleotides read TGCGCCAGCAGCGCGAACGATCAGGGGGAGCAGTTCTTC. Translated, it gives CASSANDQGEQFF.